The sample holds a few counts of the clone carrying this TCR beta chain. cDNA came from about 0.5 to 1 ug RNA primed by random hexamers. By means of immunoSEQ multiplex PCR, TCR beta CDR3 spanning 54 Vbeta and 13 Jbeta underwent amplification. TCRdb itself ran the immunoSEQ multiplex PCR reads through MiXCR, one entry per CDR3 protein. The table has around 280,000 distinct CDR3 sequences, 80% to 90% seen once. These data come from a study of CD8 T cells in Susac syndrome. From blood CD8+ and CD4+ T cells, the TCR beta chain was sequenced. Per germline, CDR1 SEHNR and CDR2 FQNEAQ (reference sequence). This CDR3 comprises 11 residues. The V end was cut by 6 bases, the J end by 8 bases, with 8 bases between.

The origin of this receptor is a human donor with multiple sclerosis. The chain carries TRBV7-9 and TRBJ2-1; D gene unclear. Sequencing used CD8+ T cells from PBMCs. CDR3 bases: TGTGCCAGCAGGGTTAGGGATGAGCAGTTCTTC. This gives the protein CASRVRDEQFF.